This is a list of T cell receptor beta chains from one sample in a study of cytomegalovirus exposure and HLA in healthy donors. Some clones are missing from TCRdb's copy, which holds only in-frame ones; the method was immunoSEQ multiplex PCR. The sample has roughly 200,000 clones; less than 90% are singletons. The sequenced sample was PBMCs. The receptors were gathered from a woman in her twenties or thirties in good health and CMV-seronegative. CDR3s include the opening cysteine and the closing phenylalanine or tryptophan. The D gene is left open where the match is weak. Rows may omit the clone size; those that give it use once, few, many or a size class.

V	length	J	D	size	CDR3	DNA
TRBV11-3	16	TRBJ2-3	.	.	CASSLGGGPAVDTQYF	TGTGCCAGCAGCTTAGGGGGGGGCCCCGCAGTAGATACGCAGTATTTT
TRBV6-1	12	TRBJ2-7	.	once	CASRGVSYEQYF	TGTGCCAGCAGGGGAGTATCCTACGAGCAGTACTTC
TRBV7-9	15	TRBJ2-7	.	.	CASSLVRQAPYEQYF	TGTGCCAGCAGCTTAGTAAGGCAGGCGCCCTACGAGCAGTACTTC
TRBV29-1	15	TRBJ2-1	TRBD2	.	CSVFLLAGKVNEQFF	TGCAGCGTCTTCCTACTAGCGGGAAAGGTCAATGAGCAGTTCTTC
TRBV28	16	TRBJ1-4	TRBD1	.	CASSSDREATNEKLFF	TGTGCCAGCAGTTCGGACAGGGAGGCAACTAATGAAAAACTGTTTTTT
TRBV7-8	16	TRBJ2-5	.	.	CASSLATLLRRETQYF	TGTGCCAGCAGCTTAGCGACACTCCTTCGCCGCGAGACCCAGTACTTC
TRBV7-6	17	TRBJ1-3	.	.	CASSSPFTGSSGNTIYF	TGTGCCAGCAGCTCCCCTTTCACCGGGAGCTCTGGAAACACCATATATTTT
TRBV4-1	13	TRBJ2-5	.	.	CASSYRILETQYF	TGCGCCAGCAGCTACAGGATATTAGAGACCCAGTACTTC
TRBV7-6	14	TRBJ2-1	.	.	CASSLRLGGNEQFF	TGTGCCAGCAGCCTCCGACTAGGTGGCAATGAGCAGTTCTTC
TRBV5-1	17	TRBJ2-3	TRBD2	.	CASSLYSGTSIADTQYF	TGCGCCAGCAGCTTATATTCCGGGACTAGTATAGCAGATACGCAGTATTTT
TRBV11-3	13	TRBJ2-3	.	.	CASSSPGTDTQYF	TGTGCCAGCAGCTCCCCCGGCACAGATACGCAGTATTTT
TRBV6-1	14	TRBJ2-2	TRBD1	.	CASSDGTGNGELFF	TGTGCCAGCAGCGACGGGACAGGGAACGGGGAGCTGTTTTTT
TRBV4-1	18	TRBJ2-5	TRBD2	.	CASSQALAGGPGGETQYF	TGCGCCAGCAGCCAGGCACTAGCGGGGGGGCCTGGAGGAGAGACCCAGTACTTC
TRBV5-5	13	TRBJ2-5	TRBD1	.	CASSFDRVETQYF	TGTGCCAGCAGCTTCGACAGGGTAGAGACCCAGTACTTC
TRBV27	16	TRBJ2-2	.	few	CASSPMGQVIGGELFF	TGTGCCAGCAGTCCCATGGGCCAAGTCATTGGGGGGGAGCTGTTTTTT